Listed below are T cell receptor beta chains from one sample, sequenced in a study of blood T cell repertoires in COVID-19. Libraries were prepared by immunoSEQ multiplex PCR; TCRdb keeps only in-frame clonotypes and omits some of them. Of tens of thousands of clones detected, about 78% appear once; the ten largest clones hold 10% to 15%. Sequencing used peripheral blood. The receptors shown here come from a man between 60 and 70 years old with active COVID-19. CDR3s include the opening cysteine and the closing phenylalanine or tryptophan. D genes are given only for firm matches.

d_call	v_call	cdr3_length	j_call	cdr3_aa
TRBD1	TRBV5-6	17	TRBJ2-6	CASSARQGAYGANVLTF
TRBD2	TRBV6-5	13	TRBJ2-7	CASIAGLSYEQYF
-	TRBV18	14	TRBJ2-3	CASSPSNSKDTQYF
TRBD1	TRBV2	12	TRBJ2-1	CASRGTVNEQFF
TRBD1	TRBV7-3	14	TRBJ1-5	CASSPRTGPDPQHF
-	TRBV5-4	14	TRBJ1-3	CASSFEVSGNTIYF
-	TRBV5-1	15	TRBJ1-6	CASSSYGDGNSPLHF
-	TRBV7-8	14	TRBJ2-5	CASTTRGTQETQYF
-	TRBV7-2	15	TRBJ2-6	CASSHGGSGANVLTF
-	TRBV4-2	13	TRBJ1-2	CASSQEGPKIYTF
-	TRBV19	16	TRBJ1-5	CASSMGSGISNQPQHF
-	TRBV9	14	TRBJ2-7	CASSVDRDSYEQYF
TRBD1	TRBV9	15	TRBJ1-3	CASSVEGAGGNTIYF
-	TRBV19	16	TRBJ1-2	CASNVPRREANYGYTF
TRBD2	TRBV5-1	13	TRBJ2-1	CASRDSGSAVQFF
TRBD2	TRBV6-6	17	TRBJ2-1	CASSRGLAGSTYNEQFF
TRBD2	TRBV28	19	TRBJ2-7	CASSSVGTSGRALYYEQYF
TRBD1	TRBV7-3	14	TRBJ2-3	CASSPGTGTDTQYF
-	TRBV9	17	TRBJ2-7	CASSENPAGQNHYEQYF
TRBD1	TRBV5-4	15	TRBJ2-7	CASSHRGQGSYEQYF
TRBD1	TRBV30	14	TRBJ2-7	CAWSVGRGKYEQYF
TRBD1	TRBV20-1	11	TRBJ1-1	CSAGGQGEAFF
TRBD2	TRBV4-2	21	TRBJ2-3	CASSQELPSGRLHHSTDTQYF
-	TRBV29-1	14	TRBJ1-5	CSVGGGVGNQPQHF
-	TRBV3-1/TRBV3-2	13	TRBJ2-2	CASSISGTGELFF
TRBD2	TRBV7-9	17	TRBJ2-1	CASSSRTSGRVPGEQFF
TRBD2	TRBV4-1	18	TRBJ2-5	CASSQAAAAGVYQETQYF
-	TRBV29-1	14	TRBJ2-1	CSVEDRSEHNEQFF
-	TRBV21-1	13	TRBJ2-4	CASPREGWNIQYF
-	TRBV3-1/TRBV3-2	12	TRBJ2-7	CASSFRDYEQYF
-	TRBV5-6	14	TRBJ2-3	CASSLGSGTDTQYF
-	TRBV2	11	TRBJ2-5	CASSPKETQYF
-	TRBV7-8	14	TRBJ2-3	CASSLATSTDTQYF
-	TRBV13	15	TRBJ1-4	CASSLDAKANEKLFF
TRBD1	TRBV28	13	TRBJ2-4	CASGPGQGSIQYF
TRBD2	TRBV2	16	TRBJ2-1	CASRVLAGGSYNEQFF
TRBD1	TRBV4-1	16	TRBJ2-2	CASSQEGTGNTGELFF
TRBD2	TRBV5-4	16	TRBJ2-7	CASSPTGTSGSYEQYF
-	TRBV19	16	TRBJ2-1	CASSETDNLLYNEQFF
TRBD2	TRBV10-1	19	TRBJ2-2	CASSESTSDRGLRTGELFF
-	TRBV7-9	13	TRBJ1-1	CASSLAEGTEAFF
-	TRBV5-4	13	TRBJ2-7	CASSREPLAEQYF
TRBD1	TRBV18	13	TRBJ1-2	CASSPDRFYGYTF
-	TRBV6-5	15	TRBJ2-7	CASSQEVRGGYEQYF
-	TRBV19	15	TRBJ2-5	CASSPSQGQRETQYF
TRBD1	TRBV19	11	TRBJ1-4	CASRRQGELFF
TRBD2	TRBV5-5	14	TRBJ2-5	CASSDIVGGETQYF
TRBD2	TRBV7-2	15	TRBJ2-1	CASSLGLAGYNEQFF
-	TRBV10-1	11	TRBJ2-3	CASSRGDTQYF
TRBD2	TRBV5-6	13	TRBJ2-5	CASAGGRFETQYF
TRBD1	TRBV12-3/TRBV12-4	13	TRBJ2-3	CASSSQGAHRQYF
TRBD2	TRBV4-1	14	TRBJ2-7	CASSPDSGAYEQYF
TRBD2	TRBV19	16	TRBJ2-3	CASSLTSGSSSDTQYF
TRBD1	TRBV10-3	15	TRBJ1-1	CAISRTGNEGTEAFF
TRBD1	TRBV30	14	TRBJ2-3	CAWRDGQGIGTQYF
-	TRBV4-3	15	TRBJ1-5	CASSRQAYSNQPQHF
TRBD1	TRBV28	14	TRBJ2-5	CASRGQGAGETQYF
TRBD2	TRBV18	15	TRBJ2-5	CASSPRLAGQETQYF
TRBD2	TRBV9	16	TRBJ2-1	CASSAPLGRESGEQFF